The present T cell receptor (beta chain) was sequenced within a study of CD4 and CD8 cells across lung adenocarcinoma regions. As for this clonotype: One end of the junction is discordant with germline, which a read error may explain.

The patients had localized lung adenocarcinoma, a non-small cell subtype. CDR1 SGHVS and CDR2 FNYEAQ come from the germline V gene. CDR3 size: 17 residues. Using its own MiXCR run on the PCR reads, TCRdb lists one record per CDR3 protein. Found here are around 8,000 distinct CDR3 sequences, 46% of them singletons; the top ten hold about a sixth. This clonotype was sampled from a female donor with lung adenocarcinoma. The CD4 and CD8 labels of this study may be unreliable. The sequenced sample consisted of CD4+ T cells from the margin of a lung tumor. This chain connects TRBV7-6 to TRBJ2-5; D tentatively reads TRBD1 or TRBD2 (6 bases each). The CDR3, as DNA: TGTGCCAGCAGCGTGGGGGGCGGGGTTAGCGGCCAAGAGACGCAGTACTTC. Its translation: CASSVGGGVSGQETQYF. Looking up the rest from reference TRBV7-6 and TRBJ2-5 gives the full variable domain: GAGVSQSPRYKVTKRGQDVALRCDPISGHVSLYWYRQALGQGPEFLTYFNYEAQQDKSGLPNDRFSAERPEGSISTLTIQRTEQRDSAMYRCASSVGGGVSGQETQYFGPGTRLLVL.